The 21 T cell receptor beta chains below were found in one sample sequenced in a study of blood T cell repertoires in COVID-19. Some clones are missing from TCRdb's copy, which holds only in-frame ones; the method was immunoSEQ multiplex PCR. The sample shows 130,000 to 150,000 clones, approximately 90% of them seen only once. Material: PBMCs or T cells enriched from blood (not recorded which). These receptor sequences come from a woman in her 30s with acute COVID-19.

V and J are TRBV25-1 and TRBJ2-1; 11 nucleotides line up with TRBD2. The CDR3 runs to 16 residues. Germline V gene lookup returns CDR1 MGHDK and CDR2 SYGVNS. The junction had 7 bases not matched to a gene; V was cut back by 7 bases and J by 2 bases. The CDR3 DNA is TGTGCCAGCATAAAGGGGACTAGCGGAGCCTACAATGAGCAGTTCTTC. Translation gives CASIKGTSGAYNEQFF.

This clone was detected a few times. The gene calls are TRBV28 and TRBJ2-7; D unresolved. The CDR3 loop spans 14 amino acids. V was clipped by 1 base and J by 3 bases, with 10 bases between them. From germline, CDR1 is MDHEN and CDR2 SYDVKM. The CDR3 DNA reads as TGTGCCAGCAGTTTATCCCTAACTTTCTACGAGCAGTACTTC. Translating gives CASSLSLTFYEQYF.

The V call is TRBV7-9, the J call TRBJ1-4; D is possibly TRBD1 (5 bases). This CDR3 comprises 14 residues. The ends were cut back, 5 bases at V and 8 bases at J, with 15 bases in the middle. Germline lookup yields CDR1 SEHNR and CDR2 FQNEAQ (reference sequence). For the CDR3, the DNA is TGTGCCAGCAGCGTTGGGCGCGGGGGGGAAAAACTGTTTTTT. Encoded protein: CASSVGRGGEKLFF.

The chain employs TRBV28 and TRBJ1-1, with D possibly matching TRBD1 (6 bases). Germline V gene sequence: CDR1 MDHEN, CDR2 SYDVKM. The CDR3 has 14 residues. Trimming took off 2 bases at V and 6 bases at J, with 13 bases between the two ends. The DNA for the CDR3 is TGTGCCAGCAGTTTAAGAGGGGGAGGGGCTGAAGCTTTCTTT. Amino acid sequence: CASSLRGGGAEAFF.

The chain has TRBV19 and TRBJ1-2; 7 positions match TRBD1. Germline loops: CDR1 LNHDA, CDR2 SQIVND (reference sequence). CDR3 size: 15 residues. The V segment lost 8 bases and the J segment 0 bases; nucleotides outside the gene matches: 9. In nucleotides, the CDR3 is TGTGCCAGTGGGATGACAGGGCGCGCTAACTATGGCTACACCTTC. As protein: CASGMTGRANYGYTF.

This clone appeared a few times. The chain links TRBV19 to TRBJ1-5, with D unclear. Per germline, CDR1 LNHDA and CDR2 SQIVND (reference sequence). The V end was cut by 3 bases, the J end by 4 bases, with 13 bases between. CDR3 size: 15 residues. The CDR3 protein is CASSMSGDPNQPQHF. The CDR3 DNA reads as TGTGCCAGTAGTATGTCGGGAGACCCAAATCAGCCCCAGCATTTT.

The J gene is TRBJ2-1, the V gene TRBV7-2, with D maybe TRBD2 (5 bases). The V and J ends lost 6 bases and 10 bases respectively, with 16 bases between them. The germline gives CDR1 SGHTA, CDR2 FQGNSA. The CDR3 is 13 amino acids. Written as DNA, the CDR3 is TGTGCCAGCAGTTCACAGCGGTCGGAAGAGCAGTTCTTC. Translating gives CASSSQRSEEQFF. The variable domain in full, with the rest retrieved from reference TRBV7-2 and TRBJ2-1, is GAGVSQSPSNKVTEKGKDVELRCDPISGHTALYWYRQSLGQGLEFLIYFQGNSAPDKSGLPSDRFSAERTGGSVSTLTIQRTQQEDSAVYLCASSSQRSEEQFFGPGTRLTVL.

The V and J genes are TRBV6-6 and TRBJ1-1; D is unclear. Between the trimmed V and J ends, which lost 2 bases and 0 bases, there was a span of 13 bases. Looked up from germline, CDR1 is MNHNY and CDR2 is SVGAGI (reference sequence). CDR3 length: 16 amino acids. Here the CDR3 DNA reads TGTGCCAGCAGTTACCCCAGTTTTAGCATGAACACTGAAGCTTTCTTT. Amino acid sequence: CASSYPSFSMNTEAFF.

The V gene is TRBV5-1, the J gene TRBJ2-1, with 10 bases aligning to TRBD2. J gave up 4 bases and V 4 bases, and 11 bases lay outside the gene matches. Germline V gives CDR1 SGHRS, CDR2 YFSETQ. The CDR3 runs 17 residues. The CDR3 region has the DNA TGCGCCAGCAGCCCCCTAAGCGGGAGGGCCGGGTACAATGAGCAGTTCTTC. This codes for CASSPLSGRAGYNEQFF.

This chain joins TRBV30 and TRBJ1-6; 7 nucleotides align to TRBD1. The CDR3 sequence is 15 residues long. Trimming removed 1 base from V and 5 bases from J; junction bases left unmatched: 5. Per germline, CDR1 GTSNPN and CDR2 SVGIG (reference sequence). Here the CDR3 DNA reads TGTGCCTGGAGTGACAGGGGACAGAATAATTCACCCCTCCACTTT. This translates into CAWSDRGQNNSPLHF. The whole variable domain, filled in from reference TRBV30 and TRBJ1-6, reads SQTIHQWPATLVQPVGSPLSLECTVEGTSNPNLYWYRQAAGRGLQLLFYSVGIGQISSEVPQNLSASRPQDRQFILSSKKLLLSDSGFYLCAWSDRGQNNSPLHFGNGTRLTVT.

The chain couples TRBV7-8 to TRBJ1-2, with 7 nucleotides matching TRBD1. Germline V gene sequence: CDR1 SGHVS, CDR2 FQNEAQ. The CDR3 spans 14 residues. Trimming cost V 3 bases and J 4 bases; bases outside gene matches: 5. CDR3 loop: CASSLQTGPYGYTF. The CDR3 nucleotides are TGTGCCAGCAGCTTGCAGACAGGGCCCTATGGCTACACCTTC.

V is TRBV5-5 and J is TRBJ2-3; D gene unclear. V was cut by 0 bases and J by 2 bases, with 7 bases left in between. Germline CDR1 reads SGHKS; CDR2 reads YYEKEE (reference sequence). The CDR3 is 14 residues long. The CDR3 sequence: CASSLVFSTDTQYF. The DNA of the CDR3 is TGTGCCAGCAGCTTGGTCTTTTCCACAGATACGCAGTATTTT.

The V gene is TRBV11-2, the J gene TRBJ1-3, with 9 bases lining up with TRBD1. Trimming removed 5 bases from V and 8 bases from J; junction bases left unmatched: 4. This CDR3 contains 13 residues. Germline lookup yields CDR1 SGHAT and CDR2 FQNNGV. This CDR3 is CASSTTGGHTIYF. The CDR3 bases are TGTGCCAGCAGCACCACAGGGGGCCACACCATATATTTT.

The chain carries TRBV3-1 (or the pseudogene TRBV3-2) and TRBJ1-2; perhaps TRBD1 as D (5 bases). CDR1 is LGHDT, CDR2 YNNKEL, per germline (reference sequence). This CDR3 region has 14 residues. The V gene lost 4 bases and the J gene lost 4 bases, with 13 bases spanning the gap. The CDR3 DNA reads TGTGCCAGCAGCCCATTTCAGGGAACCTATGGCTACACCTTC. This codes for CASSPFQGTYGYTF.

V is TRBV6-5 and J is TRBJ2-3; D might be TRBD2 (5 bases). CDR3 length: 15 amino acids. Trimming removed 6 bases from V and 2 bases from J, with 15 bases in between. Germline CDR1 and CDR2: MNHEY and SVGAGI. The CDR3 nucleotides read TGTGCCAGCAGCCCGGAGGCAGGCACCACAGATACGCAGTATTTT. This codes for CASSPEAGTTDTQYF.

The chain has TRBV5-4 and TRBJ2-1, with 8 bases that match TRBD1. The CDR3 is made up of 16 amino acids. V lost 4 bases, J lost 2 bases, and 8 bases stayed unmatched. Per the germline V gene, CDR1 is SGHNT and CDR2 is YYREEE (reference sequence). CDR3 amino acids: CASSGADRAAYNEQFF. CDR3 nucleotides: TGTGCCAGCAGCGGCGCGGACAGGGCCGCCTACAATGAGCAGTTCTTC.

The CDR3 DNA is TGTGCCAGCTCACCGCCCGGGATCTCCTACGAGCAGTACTTC. This encodes CASSPPGISYEQYF. The chain has TRBV18 and TRBJ2-7; TRBD2 is a possible D gene (5 bases). V lost 3 bases to trimming and J lost 0 bases, with 9 bases between them. The CDR3 length is 14 residues. Germline V CDR1 and CDR2: KGHSH, LQKENI.

This clone was counted only a few times. The chain couples TRBV30 to TRBJ1-1; the match to TRBD1 covers 7 bases. CDR3 size: 11 residues. Per the germline V gene, CDR1 is GTSNPN and CDR2 is SVGIG (reference sequence). With 0 bases clipped from V and 9 bases from J, the junction kept 1 base outside the gene matches. CDR3 loop: CAWSVQGKAFF. As DNA, the CDR3 is TGTGCCTGGAGTGTACAGGGGAAAGCTTTCTTT.

This chain links TRBV11-3 with TRBJ2-2; D gene unclear. Germline-derived CDR1 and CDR2 are SGHNT and YENEEA. There are 14 residues in the CDR3. V was clipped by 5 bases and J by 1 base, with 8 bases between them. In DNA, the CDR3 is TGTGCCAGCAGCCCCGGCGGGAACACCGGGGAGCTGTTTTTT. Translated: CASSPGGNTGELFF.

This chain joins TRBV6-6 and TRBJ2-1; TRBD2 matches 8 bases. Germline V gene sequence: CDR1 MNHNY, CDR2 SVGAGI (reference sequence). This CDR3 has 17 residues. V shed 7 bases and J 4 bases; nucleotides not matched to a gene: 15. CDR3 region: CASTRSPGLEPYNEQFF. CDR3 nucleotide sequence: TGTGCCAGCACCCGATCCCCGGGACTAGAACCTTACAATGAGCAGTTCTTC.

The V and J genes are TRBV7-9 and TRBJ2-7; 13 positions agree with TRBD2. Germline lookup yields CDR1 SEHNR and CDR2 FQNEAQ (reference sequence). V was pared by 4 bases and J by 0 bases, with 6 bases of the junction left unmatched. The CDR3 is 17 residues long. This CDR3 is CASSSPTSGRSSYEQYF. DNA for the CDR3: TGTGCCAGCAGCTCACCGACTAGCGGGAGGAGCTCCTACGAGCAGTACTTC.